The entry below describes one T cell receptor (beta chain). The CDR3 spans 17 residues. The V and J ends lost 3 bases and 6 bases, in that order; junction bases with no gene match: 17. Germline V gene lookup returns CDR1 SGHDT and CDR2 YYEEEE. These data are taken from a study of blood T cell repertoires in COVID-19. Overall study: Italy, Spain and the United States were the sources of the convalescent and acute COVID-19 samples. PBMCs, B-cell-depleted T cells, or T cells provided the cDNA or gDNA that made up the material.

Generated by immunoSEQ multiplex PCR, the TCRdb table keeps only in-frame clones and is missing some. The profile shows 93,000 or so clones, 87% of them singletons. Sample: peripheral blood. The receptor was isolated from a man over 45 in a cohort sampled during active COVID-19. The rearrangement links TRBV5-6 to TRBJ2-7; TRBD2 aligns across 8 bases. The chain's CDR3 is CASSYRAPGGRTLEQYF. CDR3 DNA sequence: TGTGCCAGCAGCTATCGCGCCCCGGGGGGGAGAACTCTCGAGCAGTACTTC.